This T cell receptor beta chain was recorded in a study of identical twins. In its sample, this clonotype was seen many times. Its antigen is as yet unknown. One entry per CDR3 protein, called by TCRdb with MiXCR from the 5' RACE reads. The table lists roughly 230,000 distinct CDR3 sequences, approximately 8.3% of them singletons. Germline V CDR1 and CDR2: LGHDT, YNNKEL (reference sequence). Between the trimmed V and J ends, which lost 0 bases and 2 bases, there was a span of 16 bases. CDR3 length: 17 amino acids. Whole-study results and caveats: Researchers reported excess low generation probability among twin-shared out-of-frame alpha sequences. Part of the zero-insertion signal could reflect confounding by invariant MAIT and iNKT cells. With abundant cord blood beta clonotypes, insertions were fewer; memory repertoires showed no such pattern.

In addition, the sample was reused for a study of yellow fever vaccine responses in identical twins.

Sequenced input: CD8+ T cells sorted from blood. V and J are TRBV3-1 and TRBJ2-5; a possible D gene is TRBD1 (6 bases). The sequence was obtained from a woman aged 18-29 years in good health. The CDR3 region is CASSQDTPDRLQETQYF. The CDR3 nucleotides read TGTGCCAGCAGCCAAGATACTCCGGACAGACTACAAGAGACCCAGTACTTC.